Described below is a single T cell receptor (beta chain) sequence and its context. Its cognate antigen is unknown. These data originate in a study of OX40 agonist ivuxolimab in advanced cancers. Study-level points and caveats: Expanded clones were, on average, more numerous among CD8+ T cells than CD4+. Specificity for antigen went undetermined in the expanded peripheral T cells. Some of the nonresponding patients also showed low levels of normalized T-cell clonal expansion.

Some clones are missing from TCRdb's copy, which holds only in-frame ones; the method was immunoSEQ multiplex PCR. The data contain 50,000 to 65,000 clones, 70% to 90% of them singletons. The CDR3 totals 16 residues. V lost 5 bases to trimming and J lost 0 bases, with 13 bases between them. Germline assignment: CDR1 SNHLY and CDR2 FYNNEI. Autoimmune disease history or systemic immunosuppression barred patients. The sequenced sample was CD4+ or CD8+ T cells sorted from blood, obtained in a trial of the OX40 agonist ivuxolimab. The chain links TRBV2 to TRBJ1-4, with TRBD1 as a possible D gene (6 bases). The receptor was derived from an adult with an advanced solid tumor such as melanoma, head and neck, liver or kidney cancer. The DNA of the CDR3 is TGTGCCAGCAGTTTCGACAGGAACCCAACTAATGAAAAACTGTTTTTT. This encodes CASSFDRNPTNEKLFF. Variable domain in full (rest from reference TRBV2 and TRBJ1-4): EPEVTQTPSHQVTQMGQEVILRCVPISNHLYFYWYRQILGQKVEFLVSFYNNEISEKSEIFDDQFSVERPDGSNFTLKIRSTKLEDSAMYFCASSFDRNPTNEKLFFGSGTQLSVL.